This T cell receptor (beta chain) originates from a study of T cell changes during pregnancy in multiple sclerosis. TCRdb keeps only in-frame clones here, not all; method: immunoSEQ multiplex PCR. The table shows approximately 43,000 clones, with 90% to 95% occurring only once. The V gene's germline CDR1 is SGDLS and CDR2 YYNGEE. With 3 bases clipped from V and 7 bases from J, the junction kept 5 bases outside the gene matches. The length of the CDR3 is 15 residues. The receptor comes from a female donor with multiple sclerosis, enrolled in a pregnancy study. The gene calls are TRBV9 and TRBJ2-1, with 12 bases aligning to TRBD2. Sample: CD8+ T cells from peripheral blood mononuclear cells, taken in the third trimester of pregnancy. CDR3 loop: CASSASGTSGNEQFF. As DNA, the CDR3 is TGTGCCAGCAGCGCCTCCGGGACTAGCGGGAATGAGCAGTTCTTC.